The rows below give T cell receptor beta chains drawn from one sample of a study of cytomegalovirus exposure and HLA in healthy donors. The data were produced by immunoSEQ multiplex PCR, yet TCRdb's version contains in-frame clones alone and is incomplete. Among 73,000 or so clones listed, roughly 79% were seen once. Sample: PBMCs. The receptors come from a man between 50 and 59 years old in good health and CMV-seronegative. Both conserved end residues are part of each CDR3. The D gene is left open where the match is weak. The listing skips clone size in some rows; elsewhere it reads once, few, many or a size class.

abundance	d_gene	j_gene	v_gene	CDR3aa	CDR3nt
-	-	TRBJ1-1	TRBV20-1	CSARDLSEAFF	TGCAGTGCTAGAGATCTCTCTGAAGCTTTCTTT
few	-	TRBJ1-2	TRBV7-6	CASSLGFGSYGYTF	TGTGCCAGCAGCTTAGGTTTTGGCAGCTATGGCTACACCTTC
few	TRBD1	TRBJ1-1	TRBV6-1	CAGGQRSTKAFF	TGTGCCGGGGGACAGCGTTCTACTAAAGCTTTCTTT
-	-	TRBJ1-3	TRBV18	CASSPPFGDPGNTIYF	TGTGCCAGCTCACCACCGTTCGGAGACCCTGGAAACACCATATATTTT
-	-	TRBJ1-2	TRBV14	CASSLQGPGYGYTF	TGTGCCAGCAGCCTACAGGGTCCTGGGTATGGCTACACCTTC
-	TRBD1	TRBJ2-7	TRBV6-6	CASSAGTGQEQYF	TGTGCCAGCAGCGCCGGGACAGGCCAGGAGCAGTACTTC
few	-	TRBJ2-1	TRBV7-9	CSSSLGAGEQFF	TGTTCCAGCAGCTTAGGGGCTGGTGAGCAGTTCTTC
-	TRBD1	TRBJ1-4	TRBV7-2	CASSLVVGAGDSLFF	TGTGCCAGCAGCTTAGTGGTCGGGGCCGGGGACAGTCTGTTTTTT
-	TRBD1	TRBJ1-2	TRBV7-9	CASSLRQTGERGYTF	TGTGCCAGCAGCTTACGTCAAACAGGGGAACGGGGCTACACCTTC
medium-sized	TRBD1	TRBJ1-3	TRBV7-9	CASSRTGDGNTIYF	TGTGCCAGCAGCCGGACAGGGGATGGAAACACCATATATTTT
-	-	TRBJ1-1	TRBV5-1	CASSLDQPGNAEAFF	TGCGCCAGCAGCTTGGATCAACCAGGAAACGCTGAAGCTTTCTTT
-	TRBD1	TRBJ1-2	TRBV5-4	CASSRSLQQGGIYGYTF	TGTGCCAGCAGTCGATCGCTCCAACAGGGGGGGATCTATGGCTACACCTTC
-	-	TRBJ1-2	TRBV19	CASSIDHRVIYGYTF	TGTGCCAGTAGTATAGATCACAGGGTCATCTATGGCTACACCTTC
-	-	TRBJ2-3	TRBV7-7	CASSFSSHGDTQYF	TGTGCTAGCAGCTTTTCTAGTCATGGAGATACGCAGTATTTT
-	-	TRBJ2-2	TRBV2	CASRGTYANTGELFF	TGTGCCAGCAGGGGGACATACGCGAACACCGGGGAGCTGTTTTTT
-	TRBD2	TRBJ2-1	TRBV19	CASSIGLAGEGEQFF	TGTGCCAGTAGTATAGGACTAGCGGGAGAGGGTGAGCAGTTCTTC
-	-	TRBJ1-5	TRBV19	CASSIGPYSNQPQHF	TGTGCCAGTAGTATAGGTCCCTATAGCAATCAGCCCCAGCATTTT
-	-	TRBJ2-7	TRBV6-6	CASNKGGDVSYEQYF	TGTGCCAGCAACAAAGGGGGGGACGTCTCCTACGAGCAGTACTTC
once	-	TRBJ2-1	TRBV27	CASSYSRGSNEQFF	TGTGCCAGCAGCTATAGCCGGGGTTCGAATGAGCAGTTCTTC
-	-	TRBJ2-1	TRBV4-3	CASSQESLAVNEQFF	TGCGCCAGCAGCCAAGAGTCGCTAGCAGTCAATGAGCAGTTCTTC
-	-	TRBJ2-1	TRBV11-2	CASSLDLASRYNEQFF	TGTGCCAGCAGCTTAGATTTAGCGAGTAGATACAATGAGCAGTTCTTC